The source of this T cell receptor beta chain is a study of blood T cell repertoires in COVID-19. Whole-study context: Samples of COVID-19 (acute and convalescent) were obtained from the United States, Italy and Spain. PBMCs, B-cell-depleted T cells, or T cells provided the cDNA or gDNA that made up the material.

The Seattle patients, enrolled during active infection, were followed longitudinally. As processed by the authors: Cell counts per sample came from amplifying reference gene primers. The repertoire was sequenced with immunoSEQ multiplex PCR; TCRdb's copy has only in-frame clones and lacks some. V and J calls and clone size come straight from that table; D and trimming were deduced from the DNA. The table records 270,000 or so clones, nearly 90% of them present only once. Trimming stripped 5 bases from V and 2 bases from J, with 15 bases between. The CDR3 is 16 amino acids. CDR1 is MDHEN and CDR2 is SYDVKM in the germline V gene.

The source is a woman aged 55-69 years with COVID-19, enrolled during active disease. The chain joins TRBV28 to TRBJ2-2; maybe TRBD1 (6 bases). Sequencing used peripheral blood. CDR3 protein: CASSPPGTINTGELFF. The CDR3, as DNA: TGTGCCAGCAGTCCCCCCGGGACAATAAACACCGGGGAGCTGTTTTTT.